This TCR beta chain was captured by sequencing in a study of response to subunit inactivated influenza vaccine. This clonotype was seen ten or more times. TCRdb independently ran MiXCR on the RT-PCR reads; one entry per CDR3 protein. The sample carries about 520,000 distinct CDR3 sequences, roughly 11% recorded once. Trimming cost V 6 bases and J 2 bases, with 17 bases left between them. This CDR3 is 15 amino acids long. Looked up from germline, CDR1 is SEHNR and CDR2 is FQNEAQ (reference sequence). The receptor's source is a man aged 45-60 years who received an inactivated influenza vaccine. The starting material was PBMCs from blood, obtained around seven weeks after vaccination. The chain combines TRBV7-9 with TRBJ2-7, with D possibly being TRBD1 (5 bases). CDR3 in DNA: TGTGCCAGCAGTTCCCCCACAGGTCCCGCCTACGAGCAGTACTTC. Translated: CASSSPTGPAYEQYF.